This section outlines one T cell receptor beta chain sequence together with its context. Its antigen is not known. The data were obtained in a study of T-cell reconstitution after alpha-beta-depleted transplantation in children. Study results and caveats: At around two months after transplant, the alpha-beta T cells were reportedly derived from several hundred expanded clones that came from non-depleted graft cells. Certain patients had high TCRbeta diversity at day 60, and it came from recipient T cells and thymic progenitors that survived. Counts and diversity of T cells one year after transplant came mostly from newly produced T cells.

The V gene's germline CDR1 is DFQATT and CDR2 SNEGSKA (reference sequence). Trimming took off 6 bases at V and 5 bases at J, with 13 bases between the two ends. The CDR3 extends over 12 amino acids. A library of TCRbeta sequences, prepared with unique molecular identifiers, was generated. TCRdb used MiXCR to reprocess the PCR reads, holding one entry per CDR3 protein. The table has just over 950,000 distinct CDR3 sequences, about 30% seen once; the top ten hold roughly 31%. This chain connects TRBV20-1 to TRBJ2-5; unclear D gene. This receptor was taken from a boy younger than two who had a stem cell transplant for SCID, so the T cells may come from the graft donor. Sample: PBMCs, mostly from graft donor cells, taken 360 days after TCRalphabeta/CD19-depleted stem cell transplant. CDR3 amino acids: CSATADPETQYF. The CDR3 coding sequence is TGCAGTGCCACCGCGGATCCGGAGACCCAGTACTTC.